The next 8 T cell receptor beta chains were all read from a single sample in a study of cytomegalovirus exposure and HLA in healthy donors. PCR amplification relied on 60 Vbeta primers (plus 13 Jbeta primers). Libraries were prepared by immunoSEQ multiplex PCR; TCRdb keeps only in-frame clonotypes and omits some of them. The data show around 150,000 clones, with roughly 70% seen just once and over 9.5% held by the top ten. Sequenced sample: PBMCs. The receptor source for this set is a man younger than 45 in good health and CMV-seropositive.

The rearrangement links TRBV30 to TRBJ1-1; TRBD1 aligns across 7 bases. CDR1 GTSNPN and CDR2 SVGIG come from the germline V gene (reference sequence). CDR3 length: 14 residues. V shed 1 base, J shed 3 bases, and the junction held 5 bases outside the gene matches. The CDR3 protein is CAWSAGGRYTEAFF. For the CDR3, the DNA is TGTGCCTGGAGTGCAGGGGGGCGATACACTGAAGCTTTCTTT.

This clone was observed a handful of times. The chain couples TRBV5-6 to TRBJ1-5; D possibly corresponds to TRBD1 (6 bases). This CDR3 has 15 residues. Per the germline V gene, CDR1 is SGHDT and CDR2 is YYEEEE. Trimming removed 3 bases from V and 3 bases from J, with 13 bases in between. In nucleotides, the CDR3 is TGTGCCAGCAGCTCTACAGGGTTCCCCAATCAGCCCCAGCATTTT. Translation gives CASSSTGFPNQPQHF. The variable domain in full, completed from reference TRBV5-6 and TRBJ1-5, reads DAGVTQSPTHLIKTRGQQVTLRCSPKSGHDTVSWYQQALGQGPQFIFQYYEEEERQRGNFPDRFSGHQFPNYSSELNVNALLLGDSALYLCASSSTGFPNQPQHFGDGTRLSIL.

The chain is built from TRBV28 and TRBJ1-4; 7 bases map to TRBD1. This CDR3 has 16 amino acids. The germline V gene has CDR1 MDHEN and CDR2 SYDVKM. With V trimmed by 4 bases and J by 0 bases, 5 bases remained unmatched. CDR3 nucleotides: TGTGCCAGCAGTTCCCGGGACAGTTCAACTAATGAAAAACTGTTTTTT. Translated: CASSSRDSSTNEKLFF.

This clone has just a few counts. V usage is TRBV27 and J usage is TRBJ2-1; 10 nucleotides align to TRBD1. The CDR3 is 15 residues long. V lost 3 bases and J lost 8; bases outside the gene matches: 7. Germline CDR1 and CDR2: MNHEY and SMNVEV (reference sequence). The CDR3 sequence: CASSFRTGGFDEQFF. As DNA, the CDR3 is TGTGCCAGCAGTTTCAGGACAGGGGGTTTTGATGAGCAGTTCTTC.

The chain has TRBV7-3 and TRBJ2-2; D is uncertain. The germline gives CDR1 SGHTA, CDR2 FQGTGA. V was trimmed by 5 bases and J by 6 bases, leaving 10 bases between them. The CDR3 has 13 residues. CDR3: CASSQSSAGELFF. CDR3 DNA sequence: TGTGCCAGCAGCCAATCGTCGGCCGGGGAGCTGTTTTTT.

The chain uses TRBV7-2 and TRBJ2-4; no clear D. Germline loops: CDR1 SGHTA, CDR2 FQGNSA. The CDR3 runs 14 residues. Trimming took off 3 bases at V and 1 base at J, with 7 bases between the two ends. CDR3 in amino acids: CASSLAYAKNIQYF. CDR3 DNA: TGTGCCAGCAGCTTGGCATACGCCAAAAACATTCAGTACTTC.

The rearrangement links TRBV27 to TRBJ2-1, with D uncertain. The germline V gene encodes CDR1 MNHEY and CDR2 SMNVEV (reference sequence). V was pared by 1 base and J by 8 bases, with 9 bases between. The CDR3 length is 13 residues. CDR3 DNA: TGTGCCAGCAGTTTATTAAGCTCGGATGAGCAGTTCTTC. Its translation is CASSLLSSDEQFF.

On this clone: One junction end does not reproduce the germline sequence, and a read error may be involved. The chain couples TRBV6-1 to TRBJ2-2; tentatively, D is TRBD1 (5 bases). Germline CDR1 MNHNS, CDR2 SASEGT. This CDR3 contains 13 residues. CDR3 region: CASSRANTGELFF. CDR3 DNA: TGTGCGAGCAGCAGGGCGAACACCGGGGAGCTGTTTTTT.